This TCR beta chain was obtained from a study of T-cell memory formation after mild COVID-19. General study points: Memory sampled before infection contained some responding clones, suggesting cross-reactive memory joined.

With 1 base removed from V and 4 bases from J, the gap between germline ends came to 13 bases. Germline V gene data show CDR1 as SEHNR and CDR2 as FQNEAQ (reference sequence). This CDR3 comprises 15 residues. To note about this clonotype: Its antigen is unknown.

TCRdb called the 5' RACE reads again in MiXCR, with one record for every CDR3 protein. This sample carries about 150,000 distinct CDR3 sequences, approximately 25% of them seen once, and the ten largest clones take around 22%. The receptor was derived from an adult woman who had mild COVID-19 (a few samples of this study predate the infection). Cell type and time point are not known. Sequenced input: PBMCs or a T cell subset sorted from them (not recorded which). V gene TRBV7-9 combines with J gene TRBJ1-2; no definite D call. CDR3 in amino acids: CASSLDLSGPYGYTF. The CDR3 DNA is TGTGCCAGCAGCTTAGACCTTAGTGGGCCCTATGGCTACACCTTC.